These 20 T cell receptor beta chains were sequenced from one sample in a study of blood T cell repertoires in COVID-19. Profiling relied on immunoSEQ multiplex PCR, and the TCRdb table lists in-frame clones only, not all of them. The sample gives around 60,000 clones, 80% to 85% of which show up once; under 30% is in the top ten. The specimen was peripheral blood. Every receptor here comes from a woman older than 75 with active or convalescent COVID-19.

The chain has TRBV7-2 and TRBJ1-6; TRBD1 matches 9 bases. The CDR3 has 14 residues. Germline lookup yields CDR1 SGHTA and CDR2 FQGNSA. Trimming cost V 4 bases and J 10 bases; bases outside gene matches: 5. CDR3 DNA: TGTGCCAGCAGCTCTGACAGGGGGTACTCACCCCTCCACTTT. Translation gives CASSSDRGYSPLHF.

The V call is TRBV4-3, the J call TRBJ2-7, with D perhaps TRBD1 (5 bases). Trimming took off 5 bases at V and 5 bases at J, with 16 bases between the two ends. The CDR3 length is 14 residues. In germline, CDR1 is LGHNA, CDR2 YSLEER. The CDR3 DNA reads as TGCGCCAGCAGCAAGGGGCCGGGCAATCACGAGCAGTACTTC. Residues: CASSKGPGNHEQYF.

The chain links TRBV7-2 to TRBJ1-2, with D hard to call. The ends were cut back, 2 bases at V and 10 bases at J, with 14 bases in the middle. The CDR3 has 13 residues. Germline V gene data show CDR1 as SGHTA and CDR2 as FQGNSA. The chain's CDR3 is CASSLSANRDYTF. DNA for the CDR3: TGTGCCAGCAGCTTATCGGCAAATCGGGACTACACCTTC.

V gene TRBV28 combines with J gene TRBJ1-2, with D possibly being TRBD1 (6 bases). The CDR3 covers 13 residues. CDR1 and CDR2 from the germline V gene are MDHEN and SYDVKM. V lost 5 bases and J 3 bases, leaving 10 bases between the germline ends. This CDR3 reads CASSPQGYYGYTF. The CDR3 DNA follows: TGTGCCAGCAGTCCGCAGGGGTACTATGGCTACACCTTC.

The chain is built from TRBV19 and TRBJ1-5; the match to TRBD1 covers 7 bases. Unmatched junction bases numbered 2, after V lost 3 bases and J lost 3 bases. This CDR3 spans 14 amino acids. The germline CDR1 and CDR2 sequences are LNHDA and SQIVND (reference sequence). The CDR3 sequence: CASSIQGDNQPQHF. Here the CDR3 DNA reads TGTGCCAGTAGTATCCAGGGGGACAATCAGCCCCAGCATTTT.

This clone was observed once. The V gene is TRBV7-8, the J gene TRBJ1-4; possible D gene TRBD1, 6 bases. The CDR3 is 14 amino acids. V was pared by 2 bases and J by 6 bases, with 10 bases between. CDR1 and CDR2 from the germline V gene are SGHVS and FQNEAQ. In DNA, the CDR3 is TGTGCCAGCAGCTTAAAGGGGGGGGATGAAAAACTGTTTTTT. Protein: CASSLKGGDEKLFF.

The chain couples TRBV3-1 (or the pseudogene TRBV3-2) to TRBJ2-5, with TRBD2 as a possible D gene (7 bases). Trimming stripped 0 bases from V and 2 bases from J, with 16 bases between. CDR1 LGHDT and CDR2 YNNKEL come from the germline V gene (reference sequence). The CDR3 is 17 residues long. The CDR3 region is CASSQESEGGGQETQYF. The DNA of the CDR3 is TGTGCCAGCAGCCAAGAATCGGAGGGGGGGGGACAAGAGACCCAGTACTTC.

The rearrangement links TRBV7-3 to TRBJ2-3; 12 bases are shared with TRBD2. CDR3 length: 14 residues. The J segment lost 6 bases and the V segment lost 5 bases, leaving 3 bases of the junction unmatched. In germline, CDR1 is SGHTA, CDR2 FQGTGA. The CDR3 loop is CASSKGLAGDTQYF. The CDR3 DNA reads TGTGCCAGCAGCAAGGGACTAGCGGGTGATACGCAGTATTTT.

This clone has just one count. The chain has TRBV11-2 and TRBJ2-5, with D unresolved. Germline V gene sequence: CDR1 SGHAT, CDR2 FQNNGV. The ends were cut back, 1 base at V and 1 base at J, with 7 bases in the middle. CDR3 length equals 14 residues. Here the CDR3 reads CASSLGPAQETQYF. DNA for the CDR3: TGTGCCAGCAGCTTAGGGCCCGCCCAAGAGACCCAGTACTTC.

The chain couples TRBV7-2 to TRBJ1-6; tentative D call: TRBD1 (6 bases). The germline gives CDR1 SGHTA, CDR2 FQGNSA. Between the trimmed V and J ends, which lost 8 bases and 8 bases, there was a span of 19 bases. This CDR3 has 15 residues. CDR3 protein: CASGRDIKQDSPLHF. The CDR3 bases are TGTGCCAGCGGCAGGGACATTAAACAGGATTCACCCCTCCACTTT.

This CDR3 is CASSPGDTLNTGELFF. The CDR3 nucleotides are TGTGCCAGTAGTCCAGGGGACACGCTGAACACCGGGGAGCTGTTTTTT. This chain links TRBV19 with TRBJ2-2; TRBD1 might be the D (6 bases). CDR3 length: 16 residues. V was trimmed by 5 bases and J by 1 base, leaving 14 bases between them. Per the germline V gene, CDR1 is LNHDA and CDR2 is SQIVND (reference sequence).

The V gene is TRBV19, the J gene TRBJ2-1; 8 bases match TRBD2. This CDR3 spans 12 amino acids. Trimming at V came to 9 bases and at J to 3 bases, leaving 1 base not matched to a gene. Germline assignment: CDR1 LNHDA and CDR2 SQIVND (reference sequence). The CDR3 DNA sequence: TGTGCCAGCGGGGGGGTCTACAATGAGCAGTTCTTC. It translates to CASGGVYNEQFF.

This chain joins TRBV28 and TRBJ1-1; D unresolved. V was pared by 8 bases and J by 0 bases, with 13 bases between. The germline V gene has CDR1 MDHEN and CDR2 SYDVKM. This CDR3 has 14 residues. This chain's CDR3 is CASHLRGMNTEAFF. As DNA, the CDR3 is TGTGCCAGCCATCTACGAGGGATGAACACTGAAGCTTTCTTT.

This chain links TRBV5-1 with TRBJ2-5; 8 bases are a match to TRBD1. The CDR3 extends over 15 amino acids. The trim removed 4 bases at V and 7 bases at J, leaving 12 bases unmatched. CDR1 is SGHRS and CDR2 is YFSETQ in the germline V gene. The CDR3 DNA follows: TGCGCCAGCAGCACCACCGATGGACAGGGAGGGACCCAGTACTTC. This encodes CASSTTDGQGGTQYF.

This clone was observed a single time. The rearrangement uses TRBV7-2 and TRBJ2-3; TRBD2 aligns across 13 bases. Losses at the gene ends were 4 bases for V and 7 bases for J; bases not matched to a gene: 5. The CDR3 covers 15 residues. Germline CDR1 SGHTA, CDR2 FQGNSA. Here the CDR3 reads CASSSTSGGRNTQYF. The CDR3 region has the DNA TGTGCCAGCAGCTCGACTAGCGGGGGGAGGAATACGCAGTATTTT. The complete variable domain, with remaining parts taken from reference TRBV7-2 and TRBJ2-3, reads GAGVSQSPSNKVTEKGKDVELRCDPISGHTALYWYRQSLGQGLEFLIYFQGNSAPDKSGLPSDRFSAERTGGSVSTLTIQRTQQEDSAVYLCASSSTSGGRNTQYFGPGTRLTVL.

The genes are TRBV6-2 or TRBV6-3 and TRBJ1-1; tentatively, D is TRBD1 (5 bases). V dropped 0 bases and J dropped 4 bases, with 12 bases sitting between them. This CDR3 spans 15 amino acids. The germline V gene encodes CDR1 MNHEY and CDR2 SVGEGT. CDR3 coding DNA: TGTGCCAGCAGTTACTCGGGGGGAAGAGGCACTGAAGCTTTCTTT. Its translation: CASSYSGGRGTEAFF.

The V and J genes are TRBV5-6 and TRBJ2-5; tentative D call: TRBD2 (6 bases). With 4 bases removed from V and 5 bases from J, the gap between germline ends came to 12 bases. The CDR3 is 13 residues long. CDR1 and CDR2 (germline): SGHDT, YYEEEE. The CDR3: CASSTTSYETQYF. For the CDR3, the DNA is TGTGCCAGCAGCACAACTAGCTACGAGACCCAGTACTTC.

For the CDR3, the DNA is TGTGCCAGCAGGCGTCCGGGACAGGGGGCGAGCAATCAGCCCCAGCATTTT. It codes for CASRRPGQGASNQPQHF. V usage is TRBV2 and J usage is TRBJ1-5; TRBD1 matches 12 bases. With 6 bases clipped from V and 1 base from J, the junction kept 7 bases outside the gene matches. The CDR3 covers 17 residues. The germline V gene encodes CDR1 SNHLY and CDR2 FYNNEI.

The rearrangement uses TRBV15 and TRBJ2-3; the match to TRBD2 covers 14 bases. With 0 bases clipped from V and 0 bases from J, the junction kept 2 bases outside the gene matches. CDR1 and CDR2 from the germline V gene are LNHNV and YYDKDF (reference sequence). The CDR3 runs to 18 residues. CDR3 bases: TGTGCCACCAGCAGAGAGACTAGCGGGGGGGGAAGCACAGATACGCAGTATTTT. Residues: CATSRETSGGGSTDTQYF.

A remark on this clone: The junction differs from germline at one of its ends, possibly a read error. The chain employs TRBV2 and TRBJ1-5, with 10 bases matching TRBD1. The CDR3 extends over 15 amino acids. The V gene's germline CDR1 is SNHLY and CDR2 FYNNEI. For the CDR3, the DNA is TGTGCCAGCAGTAAAGCGGACAGGGGGTTGCAGCCCCAGCATTTT. Translated, it gives CASSKADRGLQPQHF.